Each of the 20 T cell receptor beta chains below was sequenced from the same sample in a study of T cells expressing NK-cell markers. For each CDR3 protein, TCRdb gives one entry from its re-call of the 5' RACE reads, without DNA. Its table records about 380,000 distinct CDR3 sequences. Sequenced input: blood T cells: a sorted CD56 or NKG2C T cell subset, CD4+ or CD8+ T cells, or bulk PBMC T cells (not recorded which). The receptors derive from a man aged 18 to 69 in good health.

The CDR3 here is CSVRTSGHGELFF. The chain combines TRBV29-1 with TRBJ2-2. This CDR3 is built from 13 residues. Germline V CDR1 and CDR2: SQVTM, ANQGSEA.

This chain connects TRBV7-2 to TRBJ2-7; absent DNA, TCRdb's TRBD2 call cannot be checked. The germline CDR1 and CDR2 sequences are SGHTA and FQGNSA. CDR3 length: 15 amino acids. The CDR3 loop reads CASSLSPGGTYEQYF.

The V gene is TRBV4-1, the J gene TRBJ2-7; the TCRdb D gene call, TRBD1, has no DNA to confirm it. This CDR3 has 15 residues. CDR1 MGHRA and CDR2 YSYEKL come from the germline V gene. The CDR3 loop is CASSQESLTLGEQYF.

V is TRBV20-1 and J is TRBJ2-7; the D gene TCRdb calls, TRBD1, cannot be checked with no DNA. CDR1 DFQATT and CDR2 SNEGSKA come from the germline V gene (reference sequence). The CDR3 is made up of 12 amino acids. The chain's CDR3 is CSAEGQGDEQYF.

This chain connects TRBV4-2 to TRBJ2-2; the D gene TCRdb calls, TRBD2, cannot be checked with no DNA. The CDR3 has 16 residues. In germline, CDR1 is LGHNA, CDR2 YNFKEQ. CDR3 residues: CASSPLERMNTGELFF.

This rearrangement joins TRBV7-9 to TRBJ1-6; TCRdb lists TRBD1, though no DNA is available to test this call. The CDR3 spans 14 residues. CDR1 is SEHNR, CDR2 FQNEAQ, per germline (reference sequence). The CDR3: CASSLDSDRSPLHF.

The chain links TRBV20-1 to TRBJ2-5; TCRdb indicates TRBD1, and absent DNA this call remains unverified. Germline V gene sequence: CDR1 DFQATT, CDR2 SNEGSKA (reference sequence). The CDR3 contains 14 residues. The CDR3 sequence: CSASLNGRQETQYF.

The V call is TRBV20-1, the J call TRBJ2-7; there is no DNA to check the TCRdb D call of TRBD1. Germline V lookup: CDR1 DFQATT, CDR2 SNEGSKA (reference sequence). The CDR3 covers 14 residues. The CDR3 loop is CSADPRGLGDEQYF.

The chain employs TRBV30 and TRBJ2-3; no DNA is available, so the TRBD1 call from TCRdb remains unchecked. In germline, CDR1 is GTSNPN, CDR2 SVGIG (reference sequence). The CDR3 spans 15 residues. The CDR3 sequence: CAWSGGTGSTDTQYF. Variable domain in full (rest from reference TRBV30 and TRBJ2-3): SQTIHQWPATLVQPVGSPLSLECTVEGTSNPNLYWYRQAAGRGLQLLFYSVGIGQISSEVPQNLSASRPQDRQFILSSKKLLLSDSGFYLCAWSGGTGSTDTQYFGPGTRLTVL.

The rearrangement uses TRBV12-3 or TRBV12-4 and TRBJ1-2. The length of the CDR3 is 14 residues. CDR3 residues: CASSLKGRGYGYTF.

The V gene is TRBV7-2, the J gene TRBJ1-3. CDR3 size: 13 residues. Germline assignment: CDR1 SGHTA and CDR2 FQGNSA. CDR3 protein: CASSSHSGNTIYF.

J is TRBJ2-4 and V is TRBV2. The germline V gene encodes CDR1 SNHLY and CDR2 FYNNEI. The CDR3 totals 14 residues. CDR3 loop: CASSAELAKNIQYF.

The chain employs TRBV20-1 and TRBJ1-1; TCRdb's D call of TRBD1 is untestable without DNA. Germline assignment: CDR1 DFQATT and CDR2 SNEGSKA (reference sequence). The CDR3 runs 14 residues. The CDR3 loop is CSAQAGQPNTEAFF.

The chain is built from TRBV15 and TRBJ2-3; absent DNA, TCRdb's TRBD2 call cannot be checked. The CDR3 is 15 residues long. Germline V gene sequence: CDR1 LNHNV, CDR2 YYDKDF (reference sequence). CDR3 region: CATSVLGSGTDTQYF.

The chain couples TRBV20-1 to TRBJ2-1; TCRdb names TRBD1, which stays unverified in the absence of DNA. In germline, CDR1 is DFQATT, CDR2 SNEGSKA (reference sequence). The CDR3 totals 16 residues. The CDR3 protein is CSARGPNRGQYNEQFF.

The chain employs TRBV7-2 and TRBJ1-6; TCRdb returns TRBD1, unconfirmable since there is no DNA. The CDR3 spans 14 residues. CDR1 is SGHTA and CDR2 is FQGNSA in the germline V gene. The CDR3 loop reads CASKGTDYNSPLHF.

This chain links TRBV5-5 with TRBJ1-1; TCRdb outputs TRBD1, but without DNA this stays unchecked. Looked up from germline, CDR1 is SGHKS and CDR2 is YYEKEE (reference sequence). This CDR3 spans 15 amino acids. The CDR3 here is CASTPLVGAPPEAFF. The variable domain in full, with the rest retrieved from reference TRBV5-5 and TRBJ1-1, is DAGVTQSPTHLIKTRGQQVTLRCSPISGHKSVSWYQQVLGQGPQFIFQYYEKEERGRGNFPDRFSARQFPNYSSELNVNALLLGDSALYLCASTPLVGAPPEAFFGQGTRLTVV.

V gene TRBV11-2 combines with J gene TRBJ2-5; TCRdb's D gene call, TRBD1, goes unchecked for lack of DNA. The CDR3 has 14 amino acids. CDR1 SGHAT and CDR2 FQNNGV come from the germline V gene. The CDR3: CASIPGQGEETQYF.

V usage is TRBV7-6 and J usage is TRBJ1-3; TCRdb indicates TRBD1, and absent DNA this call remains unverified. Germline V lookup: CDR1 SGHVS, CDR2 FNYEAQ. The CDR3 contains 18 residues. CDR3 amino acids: CASSMAVPGQGTGNTIYF.

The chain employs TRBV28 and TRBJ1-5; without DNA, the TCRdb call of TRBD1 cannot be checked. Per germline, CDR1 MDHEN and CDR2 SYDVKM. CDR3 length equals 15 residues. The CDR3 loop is CASSFAGATNQPQHF.